This TCR beta chain emerged from a study of blood T cell repertoires in COVID-19. Whole-study context: Sources were T cells, B-cell-depleted T cells, or PBMCs; the material itself was cDNA or gDNA.

Original analysis: Counts of nucleated cells, estimated from reference gene primer amplification, were obtained. Profiled with immunoSEQ multiplex PCR; TCRdb holds only in-frame clones, not every one. The V and J calls and the clone size are those of that table, but D and trimming were determined from the DNA. The sample records about 250,000 clones, around 90% being singletons. The CDR3 consists of 15 residues. Between the trimmed V and J ends, which lost 7 bases and 3 bases, there was a span of 15 bases. Germline assignment: CDR1 LGHNA and CDR2 YNFKEQ. This receptor was identified in a woman aged 25-40 years with acute or convalescent COVID-19. The rearrangement links TRBV4-2 to TRBJ1-4; D uncertain. The specimen sequenced was peripheral blood. The CDR3 DNA is TGTGCCAGCACCCTACTCGCAGGATCTAATGAAAAACTGTTTTTT. Translation: CASTLLAGSNEKLFF.